These 13 T cell receptor beta chains originate from one sample sequenced in a study of control samples from healthy donors and cancer patients. Sequencing was performed with immunoSEQ multiplex PCR; in TCRdb, only in-frame clones are kept and a portion is missing. The sample records 100,000 to 150,000 clones, 80% to 95% being singletons. Sequencing used blood. The source of these receptors is a woman younger than 35 in good health.

CDR3 sequence reads: CATKVEGSGAEAFF. As DNA, the CDR3 is TGTGCCACCAAGGTAGAGGGCTCGGGCGCTGAAGCTTTCTTT. The chain carries TRBV6-5 and TRBJ1-1; no clear D. The germline V gene has CDR1 MNHEY and CDR2 SVGAGI. This CDR3 contains 14 residues. Trimming pared 10 bases from V and 6 bases from J, leaving 21 bases between.

J is TRBJ1-6 and V is TRBV9; D unresolved. The CDR3 spans 12 residues. Germline V gene data show CDR1 as SGDLS and CDR2 as YYNGEE. Between the trimmed V and J ends, which lost 4 bases and 6 bases, there was a span of 5 bases. Here the CDR3 DNA reads TGTGCCAGCAGCACCGCTAATTCACCCCTCCACTTT. It specifies CASSTANSPLHF.

This chain connects TRBV5-5 to TRBJ1-1; 7 nucleotides align to TRBD1. Germline loops: CDR1 SGHKS, CDR2 YYEKEE (reference sequence). V was pared by 4 bases and J by 5 bases, with 5 bases of the junction left unmatched. CDR3 length equals 13 residues. The CDR3 nucleotides are TGTGCCAGCAGCCTCGACAGGGATACTGAAGCTTTCTTT. Its translation: CASSLDRDTEAFF.

This clone was found a few times. The chain carries TRBV6-2 or TRBV6-3 and TRBJ1-5; 7 positions agree with TRBD1. V lost 5 bases and J lost 7; bases outside the gene matches: 2. The CDR3 has 12 residues. Germline assignment: CDR1 MNHEY and CDR2 SVGEGT. CDR3 protein: CASSDRAQPQHF. DNA for the CDR3: TGTGCCAGCAGTGACAGGGCCCAGCCCCAGCATTTT.

The chain links TRBV12-3 or TRBV12-4 to TRBJ1-1, with no clear D. V lost 3 bases, J lost 4 bases, and 6 bases lay in between. The CDR3 loop spans 12 amino acids. CDR3 amino acids: CASSFWGTEAFF. In DNA, the CDR3 is TGTGCCAGCAGTTTTTGGGGCACTGAAGCTTTCTTT.

The chain links TRBV27 to TRBJ1-4; D is perhaps TRBD1 (5 bases). CDR1 is MNHEY and CDR2 is SMNVEV in the germline V gene (reference sequence). V was pared by 7 bases and J by 0 bases, with 12 bases between. CDR3 length: 15 residues. The CDR3 loop is CASKRDPATNEKLFF. The CDR3 bases are TGTGCCAGCAAACGGGACCCCGCAACTAATGAAAAACTGTTTTTT.

The chain recombines TRBV5-1 with TRBJ2-3; 10 nucleotides match TRBD2. Germline V lookup: CDR1 SGHRS, CDR2 YFSETQ. V gave up 6 bases and J gave up 4 bases; unmatched junction bases: 11. The CDR3 covers 16 residues. CDR3 sequence: CASTNLAGVSPDTQYF. The CDR3 nucleotides are TGCGCCAGCACCAACCTAGCGGGAGTATCACCAGATACGCAGTATTTT.

This sequence joins TRBV2 and TRBJ2-7; TRBD1 matches 9 bases. The CDR3 length is 16 residues. The V and J ends lost 8 bases and 5 bases, in that order; junction bases with no gene match: 16. Germline-derived CDR1 and CDR2 are SNHLY and FYNNEI. CDR3 region: CASSPGGGQGNNEQYF. In DNA form, the CDR3 reads TGTGCCAGCTCTCCCGGGGGAGGACAGGGGAACAACGAGCAGTACTTC.

The J gene is TRBJ2-3, the V gene TRBV19; D remains unclear. CDR3 size: 15 residues. Between the trimmed V and J ends, which lost 2 bases and 0 bases, there was a span of 9 bases. Germline CDR1 LNHDA, CDR2 SQIVND (reference sequence). The CDR3 DNA reads TGTGCCAGTAGTATATCGCAGCATAGCACAGATACGCAGTATTTT. This encodes CASSISQHSTDTQYF. The full variable domain, its missing parts supplied by reference TRBV19 and TRBJ2-3, is DGGITQSPKYLFRKEGQNVTLSCEQNLNHDAMYWYRQDPGQGLRLIYYSQIVNDFQKGDIAEGYSVSREKKESFPLTVTSAQKNPTAFYLCASSISQHSTDTQYFGPGTRLTVL.

The chain links TRBV28 to TRBJ1-1; weak D call: TRBD1 (5 bases). V gave up 5 bases and J gave up 3 bases, with 19 bases separating them. CDR3 length equals 16 residues. CDR1 and CDR2 (germline): MDHEN, SYDVKM. CDR3 loop: CASSTLGEGKDTEAFF. CDR3 nucleotide sequence: TGTGCCAGCAGTACCTTGGGGGAGGGGAAAGACACTGAAGCTTTCTTT.

This chain uses TRBV23-1 with TRBJ1-5, with D possibly TRBD1 on 5 matching bases. TRBV23-1 belongs to the ORF category, with a function that is uncertain. There are 16 residues in the CDR3. Trimming pared 8 bases from V and 4 bases from J, leaving 21 bases between. CDR3 nucleotide sequence: TGCGCCAGCCGCTATGACAGAAAAACAGAGAATCAGCCCCAGCATTTT. Translated: CASRYDRKTENQPQHF.

The chain recombines TRBV27 with TRBJ2-5, with D possibly being TRBD1 or TRBD2 (6 bases each). The ends were cut back, 6 bases at V and 5 bases at J, with 13 bases in the middle. The V gene's germline CDR1 is MNHEY and CDR2 SMNVEV (reference sequence). The CDR3 is 13 amino acids. The CDR3 bases are TGTGCCAGCAGAAGGGGGGCCTGGGAGACCCAGTACTTC. It yields the protein CASRRGAWETQYF.

This chain joins TRBV19 and TRBJ1-2, with D uncertain. Germline CDR1 and CDR2: LNHDA and SQIVND (reference sequence). This CDR3 spans 13 amino acids. Trimming removed 7 bases at V and 1 base at J, with 10 bases between. CDR3 in DNA: TGTGCCAGTACCAGGAATGTTAACTATGGCTACACCTTC. Translated, it gives CASTRNVNYGYTF.